This TCR beta chain was sequenced in a study of a mutant IDH1 vaccine in newly diagnosed glioma. Time point here: week 23, last vaccination. Vaccinated patients received 300 ug of mutant IDH1 20-mer peptide per dose, with topical imiquimod. In regard to this clone: No antigen is known for it.

The data were produced by immunoSEQ multiplex PCR, yet TCRdb's version contains in-frame clones alone and is incomplete. Among about 44,000 clones listed, around 90% were seen once. With V trimmed by 4 bases and J by 8 bases, 9 bases remained unmatched. The CDR3 contains 14 residues. CDR1 and CDR2 (germline): SNHLY, FYNNEI. The V call is TRBV2, the J call TRBJ1-2; 8 bases map to TRBD1. Sequenced here: PBMCs, sampled from a glioma patient whose treatment included an IDH1 peptide vaccine. This TCR came from a man between 45 and 60 years old with glioma. The CDR3 nucleotides are TGTGCCAGCAGTGTCGGCCTAGGACAGGGCGGCTACACCTTC. It codes for CASSVGLGQGGYTF.